This T cell receptor beta chain was captured in a study of CD8+ T cells in alopecia areata. The length of the CDR3 is 12 residues. Germline loops: CDR1 LNHNV, CDR2 YYDKDF (reference sequence). Trimming left V 6 bases short and J 0 bases short, with 6 bases between. Noted treatment: oral pan-JAK inhibitor, 5-10 mg twice daily. Collection of lesional scalp punch biopsies and peripheral blood was performed in alopecia areata patients. Isolated RNA was reverse transcribed into cDNA used as the sequencing template. The data were produced by immunoSEQ multiplex PCR, yet TCRdb's version contains in-frame clones alone and is incomplete. The sample has some 190,000 clones; around 49% are singletons. This clone was seen a single time. The antigen is undetermined. Study-level findings and limits: Researchers report lesional scalp, most notably alopecia totalis/universalis, outstripped normal scalp in clonality.

Sequencing used CD8+ T cells sorted from blood, obtained between weeks 51 and 54, from a patient treated with tofacitinib. The sequence was obtained from a human donor with alopecia areata. This chain joins TRBV15 and TRBJ2-7; D gene ambiguous. CDR3: CATRHLSYEQYF. DNA for the CDR3: TGTGCCACCAGACACCTCTCCTACGAGCAGTACTTC.